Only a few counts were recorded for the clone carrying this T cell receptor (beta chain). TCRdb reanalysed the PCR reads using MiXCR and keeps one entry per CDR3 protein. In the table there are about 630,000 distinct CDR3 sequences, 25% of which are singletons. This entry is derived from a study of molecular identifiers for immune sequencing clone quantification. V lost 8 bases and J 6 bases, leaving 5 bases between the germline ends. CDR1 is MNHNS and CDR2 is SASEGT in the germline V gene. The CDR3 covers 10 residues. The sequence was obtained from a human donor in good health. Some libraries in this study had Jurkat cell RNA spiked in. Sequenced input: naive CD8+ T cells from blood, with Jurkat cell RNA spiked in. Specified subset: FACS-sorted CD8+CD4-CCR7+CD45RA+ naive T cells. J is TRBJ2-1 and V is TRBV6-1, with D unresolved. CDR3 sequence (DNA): TGTGCCAGCGGAATCAATGAGCAGTTCTTC. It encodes CASGINEQFF.